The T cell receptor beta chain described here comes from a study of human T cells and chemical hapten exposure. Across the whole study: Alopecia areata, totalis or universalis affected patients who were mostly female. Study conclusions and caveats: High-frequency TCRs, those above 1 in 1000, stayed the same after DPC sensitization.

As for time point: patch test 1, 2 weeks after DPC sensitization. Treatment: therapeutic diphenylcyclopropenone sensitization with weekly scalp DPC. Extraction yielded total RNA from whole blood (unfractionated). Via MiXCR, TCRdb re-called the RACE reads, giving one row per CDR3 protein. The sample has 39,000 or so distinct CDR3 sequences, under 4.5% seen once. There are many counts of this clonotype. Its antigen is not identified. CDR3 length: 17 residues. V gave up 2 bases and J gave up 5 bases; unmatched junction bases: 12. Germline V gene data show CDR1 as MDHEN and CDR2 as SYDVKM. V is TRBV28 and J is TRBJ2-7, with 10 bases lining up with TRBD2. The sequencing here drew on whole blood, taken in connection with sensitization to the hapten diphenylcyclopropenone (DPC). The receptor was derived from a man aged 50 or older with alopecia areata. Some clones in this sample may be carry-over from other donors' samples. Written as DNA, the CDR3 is TGTGCCAGCAGTTTAATTTCCCCGGGTCTAGCGGGAGACGAGCAGTACTTC. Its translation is CASSLISPGLAGDEQYF.